This T cell receptor beta chain was sequenced during a study of CD8+ T cells in alopecia areata. Findings and caveats of the study: With just one nonresponder, it is still uncertain whether baseline CD8+ expansion relates to response.

Reverse transcription of extracted RNA yielded cDNA, which provided the sequencing template. Some clones are missing from TCRdb's copy, which holds only in-frame ones; the method was immunoSEQ multiplex PCR. The sample lists 200,000 to 250,000 clones; roughly three fifths were seen once. Described treatment: oral pan-JAK inhibitor, 5-10 mg twice daily. Alopecia areata patients provided lesional scalp punch biopsies and peripheral blood, both collected for the study. Germline lookup yields CDR1 MNHNS and CDR2 SASEGT. This CDR3 comprises 13 residues. Trimming shortened V by 6 bases and J by 0 bases, and 6 bases separated the two germline ends. With respect to this clone: The antigen is undetermined.

The genes are TRBV6-1 and TRBJ1-5; D ambiguous. This TCR was recovered from a human donor with alopecia areata. This specimen consisted of CD4+ T cells sorted from blood, obtained between weeks 43 and 45, from a patient treated with tofacitinib. In DNA, the CDR3 is TGTGCCAGCAGAGAAAATAGCAATCAGCCCCAGCATTTT. This gives the protein CASRENSNQPQHF.